This T cell receptor (beta chain) was found in a study of blood T cell repertoires in COVID-19. The CDR3 contains 12 residues. Germline CDR1 and CDR2: LGHDT and YNNKEL (reference sequence). Between the trimmed V and J ends, which lost 3 bases and 14 bases, there was a span of 15 bases. Source study methods: For nucleated cells, counts were estimated from reference gene primer amplification. This table comes from immunoSEQ multiplex PCR, and its TCRdb copy is limited to in-frame clones, with some not included. For V, J and clone size, that table is used; D and trimming come from the DNA. Of some 180,000 clones listed, around four fifths were seen once; the top ten hold around 8.4%.

This receptor was obtained from an elderly woman with COVID-19, enrolled during active disease. What was sequenced was peripheral blood. The chain links TRBV3-1 (or the pseudogene TRBV3-2) to TRBJ2-3; D is perhaps TRBD1 (6 bases). CDR3 protein: CASSHESGAWYF. In DNA, the CDR3 is TGTGCCAGCAGCCACGAGTCAGGGGCGTGGTATTTT.